A selection of T cell receptor beta chains follows, all from one sample in a study of CD8 T cells in Susac syndrome. Each CDR3 protein gets one entry after TCRdb re-called the immunoSEQ multiplex PCR reads with MiXCR. The profile shows 150,000 or so distinct CDR3 sequences, about 96% of them singletons. The sequenced sample consisted of CD4+ T cells from PBMCs. The origin of the receptors is a human donor with Susac syndrome. CDR3s include the opening cysteine and the closing phenylalanine or tryptophan. Each record gives: J gene, D gene, V gene, CDR3 length, CDR3 DNA, CDR3 protein. A D gene is named only where the DNA matches it firmly.

J: TRBJ1-1; D: .; V: TRBV30; length: 13; DNA: TGTGCCTGGAGCCGACAGCTGAACACTGAAGCTTTCTTT; CDR3: CAWSRQLNTEAFF
J: TRBJ2-1; D: .; V: TRBV6-5; length: 14; DNA: TGTGCCAGCACTCGAAAGGGCAGATACAATGAGCAGTTCTTC; CDR3: CASTRKGRYNEQFF
J: TRBJ2-1; D: TRBD2; V: TRBV20-1; length: 14; DNA: TGCAGTGCCCGACTAGCGGGAAGATCCAATGAGCAGTTCTTC; CDR3: CSARLAGRSNEQFF
J: TRBJ2-7; D: .; V: TRBV30; length: 12; DNA: TGTGCCTGGATAAGGGATCGGTACGAGCAGTACTTC; CDR3: CAWIRDRYEQYF
J: TRBJ2-3; D: TRBD2; V: TRBV4-3; length: 16; DNA: TGCGCCAGCAGCCAAGGACTAGCGGGAGGGTCAGATACGCAGTATTTT; CDR3: CASSQGLAGGSDTQYF
J: TRBJ1-1; D: .; V: TRBV19; length: 14; DNA: TGTGCCAGTAGTATACGTCGAGAGAACACTGAAGCTTTCTTT; CDR3: CASSIRRENTEAFF
J: TRBJ1-2; D: .; V: TRBV4-2; length: 13; DNA: TGTGCCAGCAGCCACCCGGTTGGGGATGGCTACACCTTC; CDR3: CASSHPVGDGYTF
J: TRBJ2-1; D: .; V: TRBV7-2; length: 13; DNA: TGTGCCAGTGGGGCCGGCCGATACAATGAGCAGTTCTTC; CDR3: CASGAGRYNEQFF
J: TRBJ1-4; D: .; V: TRBV5-4; length: 13; DNA: TGTGCCAGCAGCTCGGCCGGCGTGACAAGACTGTTTTTT; CDR3: CASSSAGVTRLFF
J: TRBJ2-7; D: TRBD1; V: TRBV3-1; length: 15; DNA: TGTGCCAGCAGCCGGGGACAGCTCATGGGATACGAGCAGTACTTC; CDR3: CASSRGQLMGYEQYF
J: TRBJ1-6; D: .; V: TRBV3-1; length: 15; DNA: TGTGCCAGCAGCCTCCTCCAGGTCTACAATTCACCCCTCCACTTT; CDR3: CASSLLQVYNSPLHF
J: TRBJ2-5; D: .; V: TRBV30; length: 13; DNA: TGTGCCTGGAGTCGGCTACTCCAAGAGACCCAGTACTTC; CDR3: CAWSRLLQETQYF
J: TRBJ2-1; D: TRBD2; V: TRBV20-1; length: 13; DNA: TGCAGTGCTGCTAGCGGAACTTACAATGAGCAGTTCTTC; CDR3: CSAASGTYNEQFF
J: TRBJ1-6; D: .; V: TRBV10-3; length: 14; DNA: TGTGCCATTCGCTCCCGGGACGGGAATTCACCCCTCCACTTT; CDR3: CAIRSRDGNSPLHF
J: TRBJ2-6; D: .; V: TRBV4-3; length: 16; DNA: TGCGCCAGCAGCCAAGAACCAGGGACCGGGGCCAACGTCCTGACTTTC; CDR3: CASSQEPGTGANVLTF
J: TRBJ1-6; D: TRBD1; V: TRBV20-1; length: 14; DNA: TGCAGTGCCACCGCCGGGACAGGGACTTCACCCCTCCACTTT; CDR3: CSATAGTGTSPLHF
J: TRBJ1-1; D: .; V: TRBV29-1; length: 16; DNA: TGCAGCGTTGAGGGTTCCGGAGTAGGTTTGAACACTGAAGCTTTCTTT; CDR3: CSVEGSGVGLNTEAFF
J: TRBJ2-1; D: .; V: TRBV12-3/TRBV12-4; length: 17; DNA: TGTGCCAGCAGTCCCGGGACTGCTAAAAGCTCCTACAATGAGCAGTTCTTC; CDR3: CASSPGTAKSSYNEQFF
J: TRBJ2-7; D: TRBD1; V: TRBV7-9; length: 12; DNA: TGTGCCAGCAGCCAGACAGGGATCGAGCAGTACTTC; CDR3: CASSQTGIEQYF
J: TRBJ1-5; D: .; V: TRBV24-1; length: 12; DNA: TGTGCCACCAGTTCGGTTAATCAGCCCCAGCATTTT; CDR3: CATSSVNQPQHF
J: TRBJ2-1; D: .; V: TRBV25-1; length: 13; DNA: TGTGCCAGCAGTGTACCGGGGGCCCATGAGCAGTTCTTC; CDR3: CASSVPGAHEQFF